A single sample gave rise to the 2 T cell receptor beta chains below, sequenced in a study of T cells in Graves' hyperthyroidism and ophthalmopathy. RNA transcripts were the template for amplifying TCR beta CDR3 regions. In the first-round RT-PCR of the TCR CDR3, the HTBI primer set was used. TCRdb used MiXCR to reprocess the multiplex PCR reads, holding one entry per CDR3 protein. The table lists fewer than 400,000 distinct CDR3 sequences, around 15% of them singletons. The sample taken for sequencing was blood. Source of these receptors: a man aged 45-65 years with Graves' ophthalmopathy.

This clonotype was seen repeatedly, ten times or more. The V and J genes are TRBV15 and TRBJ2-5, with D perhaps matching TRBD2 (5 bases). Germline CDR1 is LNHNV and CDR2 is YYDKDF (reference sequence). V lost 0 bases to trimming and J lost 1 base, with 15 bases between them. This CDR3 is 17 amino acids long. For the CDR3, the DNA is TGTGCCACCAGCAGAGATCAACTCCGAGGGCGCCAAGAGACCCAGTACTTC. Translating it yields CATSRDQLRGRQETQYF.

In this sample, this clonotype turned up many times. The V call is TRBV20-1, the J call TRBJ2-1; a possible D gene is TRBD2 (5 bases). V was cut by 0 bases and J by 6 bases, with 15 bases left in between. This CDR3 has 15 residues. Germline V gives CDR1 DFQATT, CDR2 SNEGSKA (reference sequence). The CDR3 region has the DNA TGCAGTGCTAGAGATGGGCTACTAGTTTCCAATGAGCAGTTCTTC. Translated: CSARDGLLVSNEQFF.